These T cell receptor beta chains were read from a single sample in a study of T cell responses to AZD1222 COVID-19 vaccine. Sequenced by immunoSEQ multiplex PCR; TCRdb stores in-frame clones only, minus some. The table shows 110,000 to 150,000 clones, with 88% occurring only once. The specimen was peripheral blood, collected 28 days after the second AZD1222 dose. The receptors stem from an adult who received the AZD1222 COVID-19 vaccine. Both conserved end residues are part of each CDR3. A D gene is named only where the DNA matches it firmly. Clone size is stated in some rows and not others, as once, few, many or a class when expanded.

d_gene	len	v_gene	j_gene	abundance	CDR3nt	CDR3aa
TRBD1	15	TRBV28	TRBJ2-7	.	TGTGCCAGCAGGTCGGTGGGGACAGGGTCCTACGAGCAGTACTTC	CASRSVGTGSYEQYF
TRBD2	17	TRBV4-2	TRBJ2-2	few	TGTGCCACAAAGGGACTAGCGGGGGGGCGAGAAACCGGGGAGCTGTTTTTT	CATKGLAGGRETGELFF
.	11	TRBV20-1	TRBJ1-2	.	TGCAGTGCTAGCGTTGGCTATGGCTACACCTTC	CSASVGYGYTF
.	17	TRBV11-2	TRBJ1-5	.	TGTGCCAGCAGCGAGAGCACTCTTGGGGCCACGCATCAGCCCCAGCATTTT	CASSESTLGATHQPQHF
.	13	TRBV4-3	TRBJ2-7	.	TGCGCCAGCAGCCAAGGAACAGACTACGAGCAGTACTTC	CASSQGTDYEQYF
.	13	TRBV10-2	TRBJ1-5	once	TGCGCCAGCAGTGATAATAGCAATCAGCCCCAGCATTTT	CASSDNSNQPQHF
TRBD2	15	TRBV7-2	TRBJ2-3	.	TGTGCCAGCAGCAAGGGTAGCGGGGGAACAGATACGCAGTATTTT	CASSKGSGGTDTQYF
.	14	TRBV10-3	TRBJ2-1	.	TGTGCCATCGGGGGACGCAGCTCCTACAATGAGCAGTTCTTC	CAIGGRSSYNEQFF
.	16	TRBV3-1/TRBV3-2	TRBJ1-5	.	TGTGCCAGCAGCCCCGGGGGGCAAGATAGCAATCAGCCCCAGCATTTT	CASSPGGQDSNQPQHF
TRBD2	15	TRBV30	TRBJ2-3	.	TGTGCCTGGAGTCGCGACGGGAGGAGCACAGATACGCAGTATTTT	CAWSRDGRSTDTQYF
.	14	TRBV15	TRBJ2-7	.	TGTGCCACCAGCAGAGTCAGGGGAACCTACGAGCAGTACTTC	CATSRVRGTYEQYF
.	15	TRBV21-1	TRBJ1-5	.	TGTGCCAGCGGACAGACCATAGGGGACTTAAAGCCCCAGCATTTT	CASGQTIGDLKPQHF
.	13	TRBV27	TRBJ1-5	few	TGTGCCAGCAGTAAAGGAGGGGATCAGCCCCAGCATTTT	CASSKGGDQPQHF
TRBD2	14	TRBV29-1	TRBJ2-2	.	TGCAGCGCTTTGACTAGCTTGAACACCGGGGAGCTGTTTTTT	CSALTSLNTGELFF
.	17	TRBV4-1	TRBJ2-3	.	TGCGCCAGCAGCCAAGAGGCCCGGATGAGAGGCACAGATACGCAGTATTTT	CASSQEARMRGTDTQYF
.	13	TRBV19	TRBJ2-3	.	TGTGCCAGTAGTATACCCGGTTTGGGTACGCAGTATTTT	CASSIPGLGTQYF
.	13	TRBV5-1	TRBJ2-1	.	TGCGCCAGCAGCTTGGCTCAGTACAATGAGCAGTTCTTC	CASSLAQYNEQFF
TRBD1	14	TRBV5-1	TRBJ2-7	.	TGCGCCAGCAGCACGGGACAGGATCTCTACGAGCAGTACTTC	CASSTGQDLYEQYF
.	14	TRBV7-2	TRBJ1-1	once	TGTGCCAGCAGCTTTGACAGAAGGAACACTGAAGCTTTCTTT	CASSFDRRNTEAFF
TRBD2	15	TRBV9	TRBJ2-1	few	TGTGCCAGCAGCTCCGAAGGAGCGGGGAAAAATGAGCAGTTCTTC	CASSSEGAGKNEQFF
.	14	TRBV9	TRBJ2-2	once	TGTGCCAGCAGCGTACTCAGTACTCCCGGGGAGCTGTTTTTT	CASSVLSTPGELFF
.	12	TRBV28	TRBJ2-2	.	TGTGCCAGCAGCCAGACTGTCGGGGAGCTGTTTTTT	CASSQTVGELFF
TRBD1	16	TRBV19	TRBJ1-6	.	TGTGCCAGTAGTGAACCCGGACAGGGCCCACGTAGCACCCTCCACTTT	CASSEPGQGPRSTLHF
TRBD2	14	TRBV19	TRBJ2-7	.	TGTGCCAGTCGCCTAGCGGGAGTTGACAACGAGCAGTACTTC	CASRLAGVDNEQYF
TRBD1	16	TRBV2	TRBJ1-5	.	TGTGCCAGCAGTGTGGACAGGGGATATAGCAATCAGCCCCAGCATTTT	CASSVDRGYSNQPQHF
TRBD1	15	TRBV6-5	TRBJ2-3	.	TGTGCCAGCAGTAGTCGACAGGGGGCGGAAGATACGCAGTATTTT	CASSSRQGAEDTQYF
.	14	TRBV5-5	TRBJ1-2	.	TGTGCCAGCAGCTTGAGGCAGACCTCTATCGGCTACACCTTC	CASSLRQTSIGYTF